These 9 T cell receptor beta chains share one sample of origin, sequenced in a study of shared clonotypes between healthy human individuals (dated by TCRdb to the early 2020s). Library method: the immunoSEQ multiplex PCR assay. The clones in this table, taken by TCRdb from immuneACCESS, are in-frame only. Not every clone is retained; where verified, under half of the shortfall comes from an unresolved V gene, and the cause of the rest is unknown. The sample includes about 2.4 million clones, with over 85% observed a single time. Clones ranked in the top ten supply about 0.13% of the sample. Sequencing was performed on naive CD4+ T cells sorted from blood. The meaning of the sample's cell subset or site label: CD45RA+ positively selected. The receptor set was obtained from a man aged 18 to 29 in good health.

Of note for this clone: Other DNA sequences in the same sample also yield this CDR3. The chain uses TRBV27 and TRBJ1-5, with unresolved D. Trimming left V 6 bases short and J 0 bases short, with 6 bases between. Germline loops: CDR1 MNHEY, CDR2 SMNVEV (reference sequence). The CDR3 has 13 residues. CDR3 DNA sequence: TGTGCCAGCAGCCCATATAGCAATCAGCCCCAGCATTTT. Residues: CASSPYSNQPQHF.

The gene calls are TRBV23-1 and TRBJ2-7; TRBD2 aligns across 9 bases. TRBV23-1 falls under the ORF class, with uncertain function. V shed 9 bases and J 3 bases; nucleotides not matched to a gene: 6. CDR3 size: 13 residues. CDR3 in DNA: TGCGCCAGGAGAGCGGGGGGATACTACGAGCAGTACTTC. Its protein product is CARRAGGYYEQYF.

This clone was counted a single time. The rearrangement uses TRBV29-1 and TRBJ1-1, with D maybe TRBD1 (6 bases). Germline V gene data show CDR1 as SQVTM and CDR2 as ANQGSEA. This CDR3 has 13 amino acids. V shed 1 base and J shed 0 bases, with 6 bases lying between them. The CDR3 reads CSVEGQVNTEAFF. CDR3 nucleotide sequence: TGCAGCGTTGAAGGACAGGTGAACACTGAAGCTTTCTTT.

A remark on this clone: The junction shows a germline mismatch at one end, possibly a read error. J is TRBJ2-7 and V is TRBV7-7; 8 bases map to TRBD1. There are 14 residues in the CDR3. The germline gives CDR1 SSHAT, CDR2 FNYEAQ (reference sequence). This chain's CDR3 is CASSIGTGHYEQYF. The CDR3 DNA follows: TGTGCTAGCAGCATCGGGACAGGCCACTACGAGCAGTACTTC.

The chain carries TRBV28 and TRBJ1-1, with 8 bases identical to TRBD1. Per germline, CDR1 MDHEN and CDR2 SYDVKM. With 1 base clipped from V and 6 bases from J, the junction kept 4 bases outside the gene matches. The CDR3 is 14 residues long. The DNA for the CDR3 is TGTGCCAGCAGTTTATCGTCAGGGGGCGCTGAAGCTTTCTTT. Amino acids: CASSLSSGGAEAFF.

Concerning this clone: Other DNA sequences from this sample encode an identical CDR3 as well. The chain carries TRBV15 and TRBJ2-3; TRBD2 is a possible D gene (6 bases). The V gene lost 1 base and the J gene lost 0 bases, with 11 bases spanning the gap. Germline CDR1 and CDR2: LNHNV and YYDKDF (reference sequence). This CDR3 spans 16 amino acids. CDR3 nucleotides: TGTGCCACCAGCAGAGGGGATCGGGGGAGCACAGATACGCAGTATTTT. Protein product: CATSRGDRGSTDTQYF.

The rearrangement joins TRBV5-1 to TRBJ2-1, with a possible D match to TRBD1 (6 bases). Trimming removed 3 bases from V and 6 bases from J, with 22 bases in between. The CDR3 is made up of 17 amino acids. Germline V lookup: CDR1 SGHRS, CDR2 YFSETQ. CDR3 sequence (DNA): TGCGCCAGCAGCTCCCAACCAAACTCCGGGACAACCAATGAGCAGTTCTTC. The encoded protein is CASSSQPNSGTTNEQFF.

J is TRBJ2-3 and V is TRBV7-7; D is perhaps TRBD2 (6 bases). This CDR3 is 11 amino acids long. Germline V gene data show CDR1 as SSHAT and CDR2 as FNYEAQ (reference sequence). CDR3 in amino acids: CASGSQDTQYF. DNA for the CDR3: TGTGCTAGCGGATCCCAAGATACGCAGTATTTT.

The rearrangement uses TRBV6-1 and TRBJ1-1; no firm D call. There are 16 residues in the CDR3. Trimming left V 0 bases short and J 0 bases short, with 11 bases between. CDR1 is MNHNS and CDR2 is SASEGT in the germline V gene. CDR3 bases: TGTGCCAGCAGTGAAGCAAGGAGGGAAATGAACACTGAAGCTTTCTTT. Protein: CASSEARREMNTEAFF.